This T cell receptor beta chain was captured in a study of T cell responses to AZD1222 COVID-19 vaccine. This CDR3 is 15 amino acids long. Per germline, CDR1 SGHVS and CDR2 FNYEAQ. Losses at the gene ends were 5 bases for V and 2 bases for J; bases not matched to a gene: 5. Sequenced by immunoSEQ multiplex PCR; TCRdb stores in-frame clones only, minus some. The sample contains 150,000 to 200,000 clones, around nine tenths of which appear only once. The TCR sequence derives from an adult in good health. The source was peripheral blood, collected on day 0 of AZD1222 vaccination. The rearrangement links TRBV7-6 to TRBJ2-2; TRBD2 agrees at 7 bases. The CDR3 bases are TGTGCCAGCAGCCCACCGGGACTAAACACCGGGGAGCTGTTTTTT. Protein sequence: CASSPPGLNTGELFF.